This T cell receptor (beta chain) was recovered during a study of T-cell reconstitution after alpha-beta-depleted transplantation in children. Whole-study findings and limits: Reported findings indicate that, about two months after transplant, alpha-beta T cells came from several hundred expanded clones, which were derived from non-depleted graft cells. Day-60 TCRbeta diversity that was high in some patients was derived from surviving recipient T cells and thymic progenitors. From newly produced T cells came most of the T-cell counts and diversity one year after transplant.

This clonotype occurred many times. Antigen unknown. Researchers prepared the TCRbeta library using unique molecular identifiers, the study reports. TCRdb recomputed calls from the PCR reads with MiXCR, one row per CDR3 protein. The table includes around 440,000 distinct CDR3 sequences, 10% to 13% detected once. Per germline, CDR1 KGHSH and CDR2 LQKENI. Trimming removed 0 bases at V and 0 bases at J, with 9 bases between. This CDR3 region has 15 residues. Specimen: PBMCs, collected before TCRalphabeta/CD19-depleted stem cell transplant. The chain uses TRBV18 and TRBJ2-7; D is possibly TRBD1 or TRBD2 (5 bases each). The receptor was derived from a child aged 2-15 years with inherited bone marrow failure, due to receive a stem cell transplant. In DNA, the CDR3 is TGTGCCAGCTCACCACCGGGGACGGCCTCCTACGAGCAGTACTTC. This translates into CASSPPGTASYEQYF.